The T cell receptor beta chain described here comes from a study of cytomegalovirus exposure and HLA in healthy donors. The CDR3 is 17 amino acids. Trimming at V came to 0 bases and at J to 9 bases, leaving 14 bases not matched to a gene. From germline, CDR1 is SGHRS and CDR2 YFSETQ. The primer mix had 60 Vbeta and 13 Jbeta primers. Clones were sequenced by immunoSEQ multiplex PCR, and TCRdb holds only the in-frame ones, with some missing. The sample lists 100,000 to 150,000 clones; about 72% were seen once. Sequencing was carried out using PBMCs. The source of this sequence is a man between 50 and 59 years old in good health and CMV-seropositive. J is TRBJ2-1 and V is TRBV5-1, with 8 bases aligning to TRBD2. The CDR3 nucleotides are TGCGCCAGCAGCTTGGCCGAAATGAAGCGGGAGTTGAGTGAGCAGTTCTTC. Translated, it gives CASSLAEMKRELSEQFF.